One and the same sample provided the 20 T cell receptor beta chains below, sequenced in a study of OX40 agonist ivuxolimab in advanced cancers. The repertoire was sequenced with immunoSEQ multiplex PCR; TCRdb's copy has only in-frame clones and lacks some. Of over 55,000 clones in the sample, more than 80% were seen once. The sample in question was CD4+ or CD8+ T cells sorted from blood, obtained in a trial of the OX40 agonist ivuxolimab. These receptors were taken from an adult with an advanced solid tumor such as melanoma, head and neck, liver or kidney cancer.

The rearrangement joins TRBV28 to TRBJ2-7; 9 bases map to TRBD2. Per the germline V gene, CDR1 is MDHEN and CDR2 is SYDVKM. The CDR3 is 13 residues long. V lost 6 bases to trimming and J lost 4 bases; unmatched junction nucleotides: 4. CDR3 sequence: CASRAGGPYEQYF. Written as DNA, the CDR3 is TGTGCCAGCAGGGCGGGAGGGCCGTACGAGCAGTACTTC.

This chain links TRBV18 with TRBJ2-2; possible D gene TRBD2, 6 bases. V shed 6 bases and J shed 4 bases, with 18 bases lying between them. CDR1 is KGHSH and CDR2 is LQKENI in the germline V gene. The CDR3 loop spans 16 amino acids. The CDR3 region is CASSTKPGDSTGELFF. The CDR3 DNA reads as TGTGCCAGCTCCACCAAGCCGGGGGATAGCACCGGGGAGCTGTTTTTT.

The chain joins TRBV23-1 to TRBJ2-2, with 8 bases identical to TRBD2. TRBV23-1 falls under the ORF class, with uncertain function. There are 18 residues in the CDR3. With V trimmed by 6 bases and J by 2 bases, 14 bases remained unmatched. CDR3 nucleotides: TGCGCCAGCAGCCAGATCGCAACGGGAGGGGAAAACACCGGGGAGCTGTTTTTT. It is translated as CASSQIATGGENTGELFF.

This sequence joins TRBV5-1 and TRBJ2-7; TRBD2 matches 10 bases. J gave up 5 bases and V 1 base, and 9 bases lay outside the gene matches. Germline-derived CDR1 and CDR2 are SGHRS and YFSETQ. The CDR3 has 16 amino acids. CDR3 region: CASSLRVQREGHEQYF. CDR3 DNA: TGCGCCAGCAGCTTGAGGGTACAGCGGGAGGGCCACGAGCAGTACTTC.

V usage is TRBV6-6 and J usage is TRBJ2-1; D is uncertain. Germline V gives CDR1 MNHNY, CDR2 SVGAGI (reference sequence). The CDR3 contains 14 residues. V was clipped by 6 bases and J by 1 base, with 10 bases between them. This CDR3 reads CASRTGGSYNEQFF. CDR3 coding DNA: TGTGCCAGCAGGACTGGCGGTTCCTACAATGAGCAGTTCTTC.

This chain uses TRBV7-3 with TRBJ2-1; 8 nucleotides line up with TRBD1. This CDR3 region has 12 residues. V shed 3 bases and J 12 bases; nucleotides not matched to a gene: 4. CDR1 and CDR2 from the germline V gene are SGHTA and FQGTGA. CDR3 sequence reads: CASSFDRGGQFF. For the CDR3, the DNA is TGTGCCAGCAGCTTCGACAGGGGCGGGCAGTTCTTC.

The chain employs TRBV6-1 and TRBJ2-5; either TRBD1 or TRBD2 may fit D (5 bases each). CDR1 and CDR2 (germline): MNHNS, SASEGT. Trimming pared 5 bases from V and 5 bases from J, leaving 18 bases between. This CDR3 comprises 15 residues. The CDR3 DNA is TGTGCCAGCAGTTCCTTCGGGACCGCCGCGGAGACCCAGTACTTC. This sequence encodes CASSSFGTAAETQYF.

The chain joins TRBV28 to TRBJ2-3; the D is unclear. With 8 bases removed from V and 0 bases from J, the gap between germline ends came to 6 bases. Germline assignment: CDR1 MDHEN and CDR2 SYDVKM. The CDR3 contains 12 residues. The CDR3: CASGVSTDTQYF. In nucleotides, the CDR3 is TGTGCCAGCGGGGTAAGCACAGATACGCAGTATTTT.

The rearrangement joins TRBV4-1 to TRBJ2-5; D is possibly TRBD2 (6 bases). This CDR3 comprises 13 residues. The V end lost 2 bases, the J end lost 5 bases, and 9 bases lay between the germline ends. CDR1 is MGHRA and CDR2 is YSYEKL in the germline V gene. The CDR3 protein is CASSQPGVETQYF. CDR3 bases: TGCGCCAGCAGCCAACCGGGAGTTGAGACCCAGTACTTC.

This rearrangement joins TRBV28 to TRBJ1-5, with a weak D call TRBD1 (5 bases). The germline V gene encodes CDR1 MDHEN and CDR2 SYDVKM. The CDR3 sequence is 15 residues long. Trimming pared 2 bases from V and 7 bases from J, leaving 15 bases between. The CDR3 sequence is CASSLDATGRQPQHF. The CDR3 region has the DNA TGTGCCAGCAGTTTAGACGCCACAGGTAGACAGCCCCAGCATTTT.

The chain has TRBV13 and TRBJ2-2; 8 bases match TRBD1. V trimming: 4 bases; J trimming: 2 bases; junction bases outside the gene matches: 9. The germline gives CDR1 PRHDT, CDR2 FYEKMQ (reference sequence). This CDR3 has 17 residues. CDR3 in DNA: TGTGCCAGCAGCTCCCAAAACAGGGGGTATAACACCGGGGAGCTGTTTTTT. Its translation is CASSSQNRGYNTGELFF.

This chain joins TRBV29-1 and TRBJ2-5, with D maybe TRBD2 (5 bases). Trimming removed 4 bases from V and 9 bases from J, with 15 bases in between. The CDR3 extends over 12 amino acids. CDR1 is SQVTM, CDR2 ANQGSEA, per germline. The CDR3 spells CSVGSVEAAQYF. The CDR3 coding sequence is TGCAGCGTTGGTAGCGTGGAGGCGGCCCAGTACTTC.

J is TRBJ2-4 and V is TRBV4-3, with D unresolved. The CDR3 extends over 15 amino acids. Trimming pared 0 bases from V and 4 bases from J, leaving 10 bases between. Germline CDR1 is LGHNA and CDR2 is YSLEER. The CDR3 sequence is CASSQEVGQKNIQYF. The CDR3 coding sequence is TGCGCCAGCAGCCAAGAAGTAGGCCAGAAAAACATTCAGTACTTC.

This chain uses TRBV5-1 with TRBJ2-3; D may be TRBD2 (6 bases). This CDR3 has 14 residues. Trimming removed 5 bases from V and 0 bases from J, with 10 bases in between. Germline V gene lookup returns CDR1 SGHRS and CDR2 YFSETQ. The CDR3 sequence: CASSTGLSTDTQYF. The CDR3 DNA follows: TGCGCCAGCAGTACGGGACTTAGCACAGATACGCAGTATTTT.

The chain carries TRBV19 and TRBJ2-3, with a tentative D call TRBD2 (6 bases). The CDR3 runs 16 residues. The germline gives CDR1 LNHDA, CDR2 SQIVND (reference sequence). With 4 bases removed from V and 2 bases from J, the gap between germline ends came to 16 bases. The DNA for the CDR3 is TGTGCCAGTAGTAGATCTCTAGCGAGGAACACAGATACGCAGTATTTT. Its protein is CASSRSLARNTDTQYF.

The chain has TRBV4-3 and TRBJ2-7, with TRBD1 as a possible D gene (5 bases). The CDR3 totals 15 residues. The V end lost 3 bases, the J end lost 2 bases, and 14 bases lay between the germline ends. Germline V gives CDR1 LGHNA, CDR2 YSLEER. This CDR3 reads CASSHTRQGAYEQYF. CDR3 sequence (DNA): TGCGCCAGCAGCCATACCCGGCAGGGCGCCTACGAGCAGTACTTC.

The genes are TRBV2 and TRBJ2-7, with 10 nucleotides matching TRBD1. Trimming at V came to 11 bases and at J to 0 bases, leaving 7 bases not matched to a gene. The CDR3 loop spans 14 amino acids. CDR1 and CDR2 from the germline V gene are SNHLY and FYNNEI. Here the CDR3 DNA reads TGTGCCGGGGACAGGGGTGGGAGCTCCTACGAGCAGTACTTC. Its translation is CAGDRGGSSYEQYF.

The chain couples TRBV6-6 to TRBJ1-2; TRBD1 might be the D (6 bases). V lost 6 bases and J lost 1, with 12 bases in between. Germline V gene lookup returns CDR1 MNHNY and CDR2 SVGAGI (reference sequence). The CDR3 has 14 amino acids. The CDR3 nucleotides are TGTGCCAGCAGACGGACAGAGCGTAACTATGGCTACACCTTC. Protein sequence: CASRRTERNYGYTF.

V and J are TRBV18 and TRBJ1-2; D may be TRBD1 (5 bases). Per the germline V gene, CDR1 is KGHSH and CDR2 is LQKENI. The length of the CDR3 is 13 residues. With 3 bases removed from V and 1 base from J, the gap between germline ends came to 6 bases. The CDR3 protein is CASSPTDNYGYTF. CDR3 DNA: TGTGCCAGCTCACCGACAGATAACTATGGCTACACCTTC.

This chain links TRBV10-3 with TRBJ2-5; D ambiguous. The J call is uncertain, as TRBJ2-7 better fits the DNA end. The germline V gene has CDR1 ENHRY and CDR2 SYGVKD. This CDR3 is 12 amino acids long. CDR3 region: CAISPVVGEQYF. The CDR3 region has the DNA TGTGCCATCAGCCCGGTCGTCGGCGAGCAGTACTTC.